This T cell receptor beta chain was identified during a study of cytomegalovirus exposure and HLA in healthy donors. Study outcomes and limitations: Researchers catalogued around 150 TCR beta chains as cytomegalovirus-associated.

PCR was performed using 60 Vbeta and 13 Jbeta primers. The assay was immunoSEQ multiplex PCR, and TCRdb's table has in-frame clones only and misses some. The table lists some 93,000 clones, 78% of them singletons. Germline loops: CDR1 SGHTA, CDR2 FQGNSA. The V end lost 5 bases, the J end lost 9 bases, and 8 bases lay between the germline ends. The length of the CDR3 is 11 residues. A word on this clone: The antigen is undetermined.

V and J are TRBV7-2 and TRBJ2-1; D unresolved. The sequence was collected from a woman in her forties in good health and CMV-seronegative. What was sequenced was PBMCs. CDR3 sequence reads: CASSPSIEQFF. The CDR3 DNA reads TGTGCCAGCAGCCCGTCTATTGAGCAGTTCTTC. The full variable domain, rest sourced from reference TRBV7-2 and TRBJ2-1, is GAGVSQSPSNKVTEKGKDVELRCDPISGHTALYWYRQSLGQGLEFLIYFQGNSAPDKSGLPSDRFSAERTGGSVSTLTIQRTQQEDSAVYLCASSPSIEQFFGPGTRLTVL.